The 27 T cell receptor beta chains listed next were all sequenced from one sample in a study of regulatory T cells in long-lasting Graves disease. The time point denotes: newly diagnosed GD, antithyroid drugs for less than 3 months. PBMC-extracted RNA yielded the TCR library. The authors built TCR beta libraries using iRepertoire HTBI primers and Arm-PCR of CDR3 regions. TCRdb called the multiplex PCR reads again in MiXCR, with one record for every CDR3 protein. The sample lists hundreds of thousands of distinct CDR3 sequences; approximately 15% were seen once. These same data were also listed under a study on T cells in Graves' hyperthyroidism and ophthalmopathy.

Sequenced here: peripheral blood mononuclear cells (PBMCs), sampled at new diagnosis, from a patient treated with antithyroid drugs. The receptors derive from a woman aged 25 to 39 with Graves disease.

In this sample, this clonotype turned up many times. The chain has TRBV2 and TRBJ1-4; D perhaps matches TRBD1 (6 bases). Germline V lookup: CDR1 SNHLY, CDR2 FYNNEI. The CDR3 has 10 amino acids. V gave up 6 bases and J gave up 13 bases, with 9 bases separating them. CDR3 in DNA: TGTGCCAGCAGGGACAGTGGACTGTTTTTT. Its protein product is CASRDSGLFF. The full variable domain, its missing parts supplied by reference TRBV2 and TRBJ1-4, is EPEVTQTPSHQVTQMGQEVILRCVPISNHLYFYWYRQILGQKVEFLVSFYNNEISEKSEIFDDQFSVERPDGSNFTLKIRSTKLEDSAMYFCASRDSGLFFGSGTQLSVL.

In this sample, this clonotype turned up many times. V is TRBV12-3 or TRBV12-4 and J is TRBJ1-1; D unresolved. V was clipped by 3 bases and J by 8 bases, with 10 bases between them. This CDR3 comprises 12 residues. The CDR3 nucleotides read TGTGCCAGCAGTTTCGGAGGGTCGGAAGCTTTCTTT. It specifies CASSFGGSEAFF.

This clonotype was seen only a few times. Here the CDR3 reads CATSDEGLAGRQYF. The CDR3 nucleotides are TGTGCCACCAGTGATGAAGGACTAGCGGGTCGGCAGTACTTC. The chain links TRBV24-1 to TRBJ2-7, with TRBD2 matching over 11 bases. From germline, CDR1 is KGHDR and CDR2 SFDVKD. The CDR3 contains 14 residues. Trimming took 3 bases from V and 9 from J; bases not matched to a gene: 6.

Concerning this clonotype: It differs at one base from a far larger clone, so likely a read error. The genes are TRBV12-3 or TRBV12-4 and TRBJ2-1; TRBD2 matches 10 bases. The CDR3 extends over 15 amino acids. CDR3: CASRDLAGEYNERFF. For the CDR3, the DNA is TGTGCCAGCAGGGACCTAGCGGGAGAGTACAATGAGCGGTTCTTC.

This clonotype has at least ten counts. In DNA, the CDR3 is TGTGCCAGCAGTTTTAGGGGAGGGGCCTCCTACAATGAGCAGTTCTTC. Translating gives CASSFRGGASYNEQFF. J is TRBJ2-1 and V is TRBV27; 7 nucleotides match TRBD2. From germline, CDR1 is MNHEY and CDR2 SMNVEV (reference sequence). The V segment lost 3 bases and the J segment 0 bases; nucleotides outside the gene matches: 5. This CDR3 is 16 amino acids long.

The J gene is TRBJ1-5, the V gene TRBV19; TRBD1 matches at 12 bases. The germline gives CDR1 LNHDA, CDR2 SQIVND (reference sequence). The trim removed 0 bases at V and 3 bases at J, leaving 6 bases unmatched. The CDR3 contains 18 residues. In DNA form, the CDR3 reads TGTGCCAGTAGTATAGAAGGGGGGACAGGGGGCCTCAATCAGCCCCAGCATTTT. Translation: CASSIEGGTGGLNQPQHF.

CDR3 loop: CATSDLAVGSRDPLEQFF. In DNA, the CDR3 is TGTGCCACCAGTGATCTCGCTGTGGGTAGCCGGGATCCTCTCGAGCAGTTCTTC. The chain is built from TRBV24-1 and TRBJ2-1; D is perhaps TRBD2 (5 bases). V was pared by 3 bases and J by 10 bases, with 27 bases between. Germline V lookup: CDR1 KGHDR, CDR2 SFDVKD. This CDR3 is 18 amino acids long.

This clonotype was seen more than once but under ten times. The rearrangement joins TRBV5-4 to TRBJ1-4, with a tentative D call TRBD1 (6 bases). The germline gives CDR1 SGHNT, CDR2 YYREEE (reference sequence). Trimming pared 5 bases from V and 7 bases from J, leaving 12 bases between. The CDR3 covers 13 residues. The CDR3 nucleotides read TGTGCCAGCAGATTCAGGGGTTCTGAAAAACTGTTTTTT. Amino acids: CASRFRGSEKLFF.

Many counts were recorded for this clonotype. The chain joins TRBV3-1 to TRBJ2-1, with no clear D. The CDR3 is made up of 18 amino acids. V was trimmed by 6 bases and J by 1 base, leaving 22 bases between them. Germline CDR1 and CDR2: LGHDT and YNNKEL (reference sequence). CDR3 sequence reads: CASSPSPSAPKSYNEQFF. In nucleotides, the CDR3 is TGTGCCAGCAGTCCCTCCCCATCGGCGCCGAAATCCTACAATGAGCAGTTCTTC.

The chain has TRBV6-1 and TRBJ2-3; 8 bases line up with TRBD2. This CDR3 has 14 amino acids. J lost 4 bases, V lost 7 bases, and 7 bases had no gene match. The germline gives CDR1 MNHNS, CDR2 SASEGT. The CDR3 DNA reads TGTGCCAGCACGTCGGGAGGGCCGCCAGATACGCAGTATTTT. This gives the protein CASTSGGPPDTQYF.

Many counts were recorded for this clonotype. The V and J genes are TRBV12-3 or TRBV12-4 and TRBJ2-7; TRBD1 matches 7 bases. V dropped 6 bases and J dropped 5; count of bases not matched to a gene: 10. The CDR3 has 14 amino acids. This CDR3 is CASRPDRENNEQYF. The CDR3, as DNA: TGTGCCAGCAGGCCCGACAGGGAAAATAACGAGCAGTACTTC.

The gene calls are TRBV19 and TRBJ2-2; D gene unclear. The CDR3 totals 13 residues. The V gene lost 5 bases and the J gene lost 2 bases, with 6 bases spanning the gap. Germline V CDR1 and CDR2: LNHDA, SQIVND (reference sequence). CDR3 sequence (DNA): TGTGCCAGTAGTTCCATAAACACCGGGGAGCTGTTTTTT. Translated, it gives CASSSINTGELFF.

This chain joins TRBV20-1 and TRBJ1-1; maybe TRBD1 (6 bases). The CDR3 runs to 15 residues. Germline-derived CDR1 and CDR2 are DFQATT and SNEGSKA (reference sequence). Between the trimmed V and J ends, which lost 0 bases and 1 base, there was a span of 12 bases. The CDR3 is CSAREGGVKNTEAFF. DNA for the CDR3: TGCAGTGCTAGAGAAGGGGGGGTTAAGAACACTGAAGCTTTCTTT.

This clonotype was recorded only once. A much larger clonotype is one base distant, so this may be a read error. The chain joins TRBV7-3 to TRBJ2-7; 15 bases are shared with TRBD2. The CDR3 extends over 18 amino acids. V trimming: 3 bases; J trimming: 6 bases; junction bases outside the gene matches: 12. Per the germline V gene, CDR1 is SGHTA and CDR2 is FQGTGA. The CDR3 reads CASSFPRTSGRALGEQYF. For the CDR3, the DNA is TGTGCCAGCAGCTTCCCCAGGACTAGCGGGAGGGCCCTCGGCGAGCAGTACTTC.

V and J are TRBV24-1 and TRBJ1-4; D unclear. The length of the CDR3 is 15 residues. The V gene lost 3 bases and the J gene lost 2 bases, with 9 bases spanning the gap. From germline, CDR1 is KGHDR and CDR2 SFDVKD. The CDR3 reads CATSDPDTTNEKLFF. The CDR3 nucleotides read TGTGCCACCAGTGATCCAGACACGACTAATGAAAAACTGTTTTTT.

This clonotype has a handful of counts. The chain couples TRBV27 to TRBJ2-3, with 10 bases aligning to TRBD2. Losses at the gene ends were 7 bases for V and 5 bases for J; bases not matched to a gene: 6. The CDR3 spans 14 residues. Germline CDR1 reads MNHEY; CDR2 reads SMNVEV (reference sequence). The CDR3 spells CASNLAGALDTQYF. The CDR3 DNA follows: TGTGCCAGCAACCTAGCGGGAGCTCTAGATACGCAGTATTTT.

The chain employs TRBV7-3 and TRBJ2-1, with 7 nucleotides matching TRBD2. The CDR3 has 15 amino acids. Trimming at V came to 3 bases and at J to 4 bases, leaving 6 bases not matched to a gene. Germline V gene sequence: CDR1 SGHTA, CDR2 FQGTGA. DNA for the CDR3: TGTGCCAGCAGCTTGAGGGAGGGAGTATACAATGAGCAGTTCTTC. Encoded protein: CASSLREGVYNEQFF. The variable domain in full, completed from reference TRBV7-3 and TRBJ2-1, reads GAGVSQTPSNKVTEKGKYVELRCDPISGHTALYWYRQSLGQGPEFLIYFQGTGAADDSGLPNDRFFAVRPEGSVSTLKIQRTERGDSAVYLCASSLREGVYNEQFFGPGTRLTVL.

In its sample, this clonotype was seen many times. The CDR3 loop reads CATSDRWDRRPETQYF. The CDR3 bases are TGTGCCACCAGTGATCGATGGGACAGGCGGCCAGAGACCCAGTACTTC. The V call is TRBV24-1, the J call TRBJ2-5; 8 bases are a match to TRBD1. The CDR3 is made up of 16 amino acids. Trimming at V came to 3 bases and at J to 4 bases, leaving 9 bases not matched to a gene. Germline loops: CDR1 KGHDR, CDR2 SFDVKD.

This clonotype was seen many times. The gene calls are TRBV24-1 and TRBJ2-7; 10 bases map to TRBD1. The CDR3 has 15 amino acids. V lost 4 bases, J lost 2 bases, and 4 bases stayed unmatched. Germline V gives CDR1 KGHDR, CDR2 SFDVKD. CDR3 in DNA: TGTGCCACCAGTGACCCCGGGACAGGGGCCTACGAGCAGTACTTC. Protein: CATSDPGTGAYEQYF.

This clonotype was recorded at least ten times. The chain uses TRBV11-2 and TRBJ2-7; D not resolved. CDR3 length equals 12 residues. Germline CDR1 and CDR2: SGHAT and FQNNGV. V shed 5 bases and J shed 2 bases, with 7 bases lying between them. CDR3 in amino acids: CASSPKTYEQYF. CDR3 sequence (DNA): TGTGCCAGCAGCCCTAAAACCTACGAGCAGTACTTC.

This clonotype was recorded many times. The chain carries TRBV3-1 and TRBJ2-5; possibly TRBD2 for D (5 bases). V shed 1 base and J shed 4 bases, with 16 bases lying between them. The CDR3 sequence is 16 residues long. Germline V gene data show CDR1 as LGHDT and CDR2 as YNNKEL (reference sequence). CDR3 in DNA: TGTGCCAGCAGCCAAGGGATAAGGAGGATCGGAGAGACCCAGTACTTC. Amino acids: CASSQGIRRIGETQYF.

This clonotype was picked up many times. The chain uses TRBV20-1 and TRBJ1-5; D is ambiguous. Per germline, CDR1 DFQATT and CDR2 SNEGSKA (reference sequence). The length of the CDR3 is 12 residues. The V gene lost 1 base and the J gene lost 1 base, with 2 bases spanning the gap. The CDR3, as DNA: TGCAGTGCTAGAGGAAGCAATCAGCCCCAGCATTTT. Encoded protein: CSARGSNQPQHF.

In this sample, this clonotype turned up many times. The chain has TRBV28 and TRBJ1-2, with D perhaps matching TRBD1 (6 bases). Germline lookup yields CDR1 MDHEN and CDR2 SYDVKM. Trimming stripped 4 bases from V and 4 bases from J, with 13 bases between. The length of the CDR3 is 14 residues. This chain's CDR3 is CASSSDRGAYGYTF. DNA for the CDR3: TGTGCCAGCAGTTCGGACAGAGGGGCCTATGGCTACACCTTC.

Ten or more counts support this clonotype. The CDR3 DNA sequence: TGTGCCAGCAGCCCCCCTAAGGGCGGTAACACTGAAGCTTTCTTT. Translating it yields CASSPPKGGNTEAFF. V usage is TRBV7-2 and J usage is TRBJ1-1, with no clear D. Per the germline V gene, CDR1 is SGHTA and CDR2 is FQGNSA. V dropped 5 bases and J dropped 2 bases, with 15 bases sitting between them. This CDR3 is built from 15 residues.

The CDR3 DNA reads as TGTGCCAGCAGCTTGGTCCAGACAGGGAAAAACATTCAGTACTTC. It encodes CASSLVQTGKNIQYF. This chain connects TRBV5-6 to TRBJ2-4; 7 bases are shared with TRBD1. CDR3 length: 15 residues. Germline assignment: CDR1 SGHDT and CDR2 YYEEEE. V lost 0 bases to trimming and J lost 4 bases; unmatched junction nucleotides: 4.

V is TRBV20-1 and J is TRBJ2-1; the D gene is possibly TRBD2 (7 bases). The CDR3 sequence is 12 residues long. Germline-derived CDR1 and CDR2 are DFQATT and SNEGSKA (reference sequence). V gave up 2 bases and J gave up 12 bases, with 14 bases separating them. For the CDR3, the DNA is TGCAGTGCTAGATGGTCGGGGGGCGGGCAGTTCTTC. It yields the protein CSARWSGGGQFF.

This clonotype was picked up many times. CDR3 bases: TGTGCCAGCAGCATATCACAGCCCGGAGGCTCTGGAAACACCATATATTTT. Protein product: CASSISQPGGSGNTIYF. This chain connects TRBV2 to TRBJ1-3; D is unclear. The CDR3 is 17 residues long. V was cut by 6 bases and J by 0 bases, with 18 bases left in between. CDR1 and CDR2 from the germline V gene are SNHLY and FYNNEI.